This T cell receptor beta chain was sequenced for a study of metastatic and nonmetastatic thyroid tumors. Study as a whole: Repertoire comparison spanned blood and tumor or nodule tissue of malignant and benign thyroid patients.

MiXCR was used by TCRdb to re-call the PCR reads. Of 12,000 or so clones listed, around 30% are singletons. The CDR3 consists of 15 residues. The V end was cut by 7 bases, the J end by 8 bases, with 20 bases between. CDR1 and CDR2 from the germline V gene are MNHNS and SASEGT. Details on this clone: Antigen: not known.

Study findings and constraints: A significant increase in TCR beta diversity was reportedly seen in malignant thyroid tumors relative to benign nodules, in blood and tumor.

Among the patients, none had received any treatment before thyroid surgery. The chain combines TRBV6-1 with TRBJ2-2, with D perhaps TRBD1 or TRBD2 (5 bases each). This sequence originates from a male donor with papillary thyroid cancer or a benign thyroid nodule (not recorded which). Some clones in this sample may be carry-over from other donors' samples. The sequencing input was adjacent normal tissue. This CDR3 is CASIRGVTTQGELFF. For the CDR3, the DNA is TGTGCCAGCATAAGGGGAGTTACTACCCAAGGGGAGCTGTTTTTT.